Below, one T cell receptor (beta chain) is given with its context. Its target is not known. These data belong to a study of OX40 agonist ivuxolimab in advanced cancers. Looking at the study overall: Those treated in dose escalation had hepatocellular carcinoma, melanoma, renal cell cancer or head and neck cancer. Study-level points and caveats: On average, CD8+ T cells had more expanded clones than CD4+. Among the least clonally expanded were partial responders at 0.1-3.0 mg/kg.

The assay was immunoSEQ multiplex PCR, and TCRdb's table has in-frame clones only and misses some. The sample has 75,000 to 100,000 clones; more than 90% are singletons. The germline gives CDR1 SNHLY, CDR2 FYNNEI. This CDR3 comprises 14 residues. The V and J ends lost 10 bases and 4 bases respectively, with 19 bases between them. The sequences come from CD4+ or CD8+ T cells sorted from blood, collected in a trial of the OX40 agonist ivuxolimab. The chain combines TRBV2 with TRBJ1-2, with D perhaps matching TRBD1 (5 bases). The TCR sequence derives from an adult with an advanced solid tumor such as melanoma, head and neck, liver or kidney cancer. CDR3 loop: CATSPGAGPYGYTF. The DNA of the CDR3 is TGTGCCACCTCCCCCGGGGCCGGGCCCTATGGCTACACCTTC.